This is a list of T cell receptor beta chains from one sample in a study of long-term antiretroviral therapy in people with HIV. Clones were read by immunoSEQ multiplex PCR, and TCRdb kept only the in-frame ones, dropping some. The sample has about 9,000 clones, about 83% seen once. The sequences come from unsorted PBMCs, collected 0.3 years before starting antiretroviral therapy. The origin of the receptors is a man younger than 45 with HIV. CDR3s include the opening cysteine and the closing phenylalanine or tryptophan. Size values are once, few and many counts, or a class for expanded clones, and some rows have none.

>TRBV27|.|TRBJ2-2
CASSLGYSNTGELFF
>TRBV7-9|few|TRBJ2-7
CASSSAYEQYF
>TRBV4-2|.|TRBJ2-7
CASSPAVGGGFHEQYF
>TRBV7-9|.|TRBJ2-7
CASSFLEGAQSSYEQYF
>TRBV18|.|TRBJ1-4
CASSPPIGQYNEKLFF
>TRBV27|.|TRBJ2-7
CASSLYSGQVSYEQYF
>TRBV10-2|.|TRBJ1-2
CASSALAENYGYTF
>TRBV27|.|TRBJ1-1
CASSSLDRIHEAFF
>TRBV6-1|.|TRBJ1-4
CASSEAPGQDNEKLFF
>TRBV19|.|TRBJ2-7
CASSTTTLGQAYEQYF
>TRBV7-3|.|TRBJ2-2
CASSSGTSSGELFF
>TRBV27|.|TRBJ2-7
CASSFEGGSYEQYF
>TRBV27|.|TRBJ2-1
CASSFALAGGPSEQFF
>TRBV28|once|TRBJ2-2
CASSPSVGGYTGELFF
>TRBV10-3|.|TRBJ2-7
CAISEGGGDRVSEQYF
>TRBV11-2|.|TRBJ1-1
CASSLKPETVGNTEAFF
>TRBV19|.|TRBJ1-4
CASSIYSAHEKLFF
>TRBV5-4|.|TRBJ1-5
CASSLGTNQPQHF
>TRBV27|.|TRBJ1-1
CASSPGRTNTEAFF
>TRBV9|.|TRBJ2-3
CASSVGSGTSTDTQYF
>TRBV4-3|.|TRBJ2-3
CASSSSPDGLPGTAAQDTQYF
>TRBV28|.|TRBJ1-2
CASSLVRGGGYEDGYTF
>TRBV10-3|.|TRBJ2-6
CAISSLGQGSGANVLTF
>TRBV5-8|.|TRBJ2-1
CASSPGLANNEQFF
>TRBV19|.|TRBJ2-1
CASSNLGLLSYNEQFF
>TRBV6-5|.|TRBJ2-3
CASGTRTETDTQYF
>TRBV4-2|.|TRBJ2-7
CASSHGTSGNIYEQYF
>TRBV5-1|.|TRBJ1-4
CASSYGTGIATNEKLFF
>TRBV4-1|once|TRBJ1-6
CASSQEDPGSYNSPLHF